A selection of T cell receptor beta chains follows, all from one sample in a study of persistence of HIV-infected CD4 T cells. The antigens these receptors bind are not known. Here immunoSEQ multiplex PCR was the method, and the copy in TCRdb shows in-frame clones only, minus some. The sample records under 35,000 clones, less than 75% being singletons. This specimen was CD4+ T cells sorted from PBMCs after approximately 19-hour stimulation, taken from a patient who received antiretroviral therapy. The origin of the receptors is an adult man with HIV who was CMV-seropositive. The CDR3 runs from the conserved cysteine through the conserved F or W. Each record gives: J gene, D gene, V gene, clone size, CDR3 protein, CDR3 DNA. D genes are given only for firm matches. Clone size is given for some rows only: seen once, a few or many times, or a class if the clone is expanded.

J: TRBJ1-1
D: NA
V: TRBV18
size: NA
CDR3: CASSAGAMNTEAFF
DNA: TGTGCCAGCTCCGCGGGGGCCATGAACACTGAAGCTTTCTTT

J: TRBJ1-3
D: NA
V: TRBV15
size: NA
CDR3: CATSRDRNTIYF
DNA: TGTGCCACCAGCAGAGATAGAAACACCATATATTTT

J: TRBJ1-4
D: NA
V: TRBV12-3/TRBV12-4
size: once
CDR3: CASRGDVNEKLFF
DNA: TGTGCCAGCAGGGGGGACGTGAATGAAAAACTGTTTTTT

J: TRBJ1-6
D: NA
V: TRBV5-1
size: NA
CDR3: CASSLAGRANSPLHF
DNA: TGCGCCAGCAGCTTGGCGGGCAGGGCGAATTCACCCCTCCACTTT

J: TRBJ2-2
D: NA
V: TRBV3-1/TRBV3-2
size: NA
CDR3: CASSHQTGLLTGELFF
DNA: TGTGCCAGCAGCCATCAGACGGGACTCCTGACCGGGGAGCTGTTTTTT

J: TRBJ1-6
D: TRBD1
V: TRBV9
size: NA
CDR3: CASSAGQENSPLHF
DNA: TGTGCCAGCAGCGCCGGACAGGAAAATTCACCCCTCCACTTT

J: TRBJ2-7
D: NA
V: TRBV14
size: NA
CDR3: CASSRTVGYEQYF
DNA: TGTGCCAGCAGCCGGACAGTGGGCTACGAGCAGTACTTC

J: TRBJ1-6
D: NA
V: TRBV28
size: once
CDR3: CASSLQPGTGNSPLHF
DNA: TGTGCCAGCTCCCTTCAACCAGGGACGGGGAATTCACCCCTCCACTTT

J: TRBJ1-2
D: TRBD1
V: TRBV5-1
size: NA
CDR3: CASSSILGQGAYDKHYGYTF
DNA: TGCGCCAGCAGCTCTATACTTGGACAGGGGGCATACGACAAGCACTATGGCTACACCTTC

J: TRBJ2-1
D: NA
V: TRBV19
size: NA
CDR3: CASNQMGAGYNEQFF
DNA: TGTGCCAGTAACCAAATGGGCGCGGGATACAATGAGCAGTTCTTC

J: TRBJ1-3
D: NA
V: TRBV2
size: NA
CDR3: CASSAQRGTLNTIYF
DNA: TGTGCCAGCAGTGCCCAGCGGGGTACTCTGAACACCATATATTTT

J: TRBJ2-3
D: NA
V: TRBV7-9
size: NA
CDR3: CASSSYRGGGADTQYF
DNA: TGTGCCAGCAGCTCATACAGGGGGGGTGGCGCAGATACGCAGTATTTT

J: TRBJ1-4
D: NA
V: TRBV5-1
size: NA
CDR3: CASSLMGAATNEKLFF
DNA: TGCGCCAGCAGCTTGATGGGGGCGGCAACTAATGAAAAACTGTTTTTT

J: TRBJ2-1
D: NA
V: TRBV6-6
size: few
CDR3: CASSYSAVYNEQFF
DNA: TGTGCCAGCAGTTACTCGGCAGTATACAATGAGCAGTTCTTC

J: TRBJ1-1
D: NA
V: TRBV19
size: NA
CDR3: CASMDRGRGSSTEAFF
DNA: TGTGCCAGTATGGACCGAGGTAGAGGGTCGAGCACTGAAGCTTTCTTT

J: TRBJ1-2
D: NA
V: TRBV9
size: NA
CDR3: CASSADSWEGGYTF
DNA: TGTGCCAGCAGCGCAGATTCCTGGGAGGGTGGCTACACCTTC

J: TRBJ2-7
D: TRBD1
V: TRBV18
size: NA
CDR3: CASSPPRVRDRGSYEQYF
DNA: TGTGCCAGCTCACCACCGCGGGTAAGGGACAGGGGGTCCTACGAGCAGTACTTC

J: TRBJ1-1
D: NA
V: TRBV18
size: NA
CDR3: CASSPRDGKNTEAFF
DNA: TGTGCCAGCTCACCTAGGGACGGGAAAAACACTGAAGCTTTCTTT

J: TRBJ1-6
D: NA
V: TRBV2
size: NA
CDR3: CASRGDGMNSPLHF
DNA: TGTGCCAGCAGGGGGGATGGGATGAATTCACCCCTCCACTTT

J: TRBJ1-1
D: NA
V: TRBV2
size: NA
CDR3: CASSGDGRTEAFF
DNA: TGTGCCAGCAGTGGTGACGGGCGGACTGAAGCTTTCTTT

J: TRBJ1-5
D: NA
V: TRBV28
size: NA
CDR3: CATQASGGLRSNQPQHF
DNA: TGTGCCACGCAAGCTTCGGGGGGGTTGCGAAGCAATCAGCCCCAGCATTTT

J: TRBJ1-5
D: TRBD1
V: TRBV24-1
size: NA
CDR3: CATSDKDRGQSQPQHF
DNA: TGTGCCACCAGTGATAAGGACAGGGGGCAGAGTCAGCCCCAGCATTTT

J: TRBJ1-4
D: NA
V: TRBV4-1
size: NA
CDR3: CASSQPSRDPTEKLFF
DNA: TGCGCCAGCAGCCAACCTTCGAGGGACCCCACGGAAAAACTGTTTTTT

J: TRBJ1-2
D: TRBD1
V: TRBV27
size: NA
CDR3: CASFQTGTGGLGGYTF
DNA: TGTGCCAGCTTCCAGACCGGGACAGGGGGCTTGGGTGGCTACACCTTC

J: TRBJ1-5
D: NA
V: TRBV4-1
size: NA
CDR3: CASSLGSGSNQPQHF
DNA: TGCGCCAGCAGCTTAGGGTCGGGGAGCAATCAGCCCCAGCATTTT

J: TRBJ1-6
D: TRBD1
V: TRBV4-1
size: NA
CDR3: CASSQEAGTGSRGNSPLHF
DNA: TGCGCCAGCAGCCAAGAGGCGGGGACAGGGAGTCGGGGGAATTCACCCCTCCACTTT

J: TRBJ2-7
D: TRBD1
V: TRBV4-1
size: NA
CDR3: CASSQEGGGSSSYEQYF
DNA: TGCGCCAGCAGCCAAGAAGGGGGCGGCTCTAGCTCCTACGAGCAGTACTTC

J: TRBJ1-3
D: NA
V: TRBV7-3
size: few
CDR3: CASSPQQGPGNTIYF
DNA: TGTGCCAGCAGCCCCCAACAGGGCCCAGGAAACACCATATATTTT

J: TRBJ2-7
D: TRBD2
V: TRBV5-5
size: NA
CDR3: CASSLLAGARNPSEQYF
DNA: TGTGCCAGCAGCTTGCTAGCGGGGGCTCGAAATCCAAGCGAGCAGTACTTC

J: TRBJ2-2
D: NA
V: TRBV9
size: NA
CDR3: CASSVGGDSNTGELFF
DNA: TGTGCCAGCAGCGTAGGTGGGGACTCGAACACCGGGGAGCTGTTTTTT

J: TRBJ1-1
D: TRBD1
V: TRBV7-6
size: NA
CDR3: CASSLEGAGYTEAFF
DNA: TGTGCCAGCAGCTTAGAGGGGGCTGGTTATACTGAAGCTTTCTTT

J: TRBJ2-3
D: TRBD1
V: TRBV5-1
size: NA
CDR3: CASSLGRQGAGTDTQYF
DNA: TGCGCCAGCAGCTTGGGCCGACAGGGGGCAGGCACAGATACGCAGTATTTT

J: TRBJ2-3
D: NA
V: TRBV5-1
size: NA
CDR3: CASSLVTIDTQYF
DNA: TGCGCCAGCAGCTTGGTGACGATTGATACGCAGTATTTT

J: TRBJ1-6
D: NA
V: TRBV9
size: NA
CDR3: CASSVGWADHSPLHF
DNA: TGTGCCAGCAGCGTAGGGTGGGCCGATCATTCACCCCTCCACTTT

J: TRBJ2-7
D: TRBD1
V: TRBV25-1
size: few
CDR3: CASPAPGQSIHEQYF
DNA: TGTGCCAGCCCGGCTCCGGGACAGTCCATCCACGAGCAGTACTTC

J: TRBJ1-6
D: NA
V: TRBV28
size: few
CDR3: CASSLSGTAYSPLHF
DNA: TGTGCCAGCAGCTTATCAGGGACCGCTTATTCACCCCTCCACTTT

J: TRBJ1-2
D: TRBD1
V: TRBV7-9
size: few
CDR3: CASSQGEANYGYTF
DNA: TGTGCCAGCAGCCAGGGGGAGGCCAACTATGGCTACACCTTC

J: TRBJ1-1
D: TRBD1
V: TRBV27
size: NA
CDR3: CASRSDRGPINTEAFF
DNA: TGTGCCAGCAGGAGTGACAGGGGGCCTATTAACACTGAAGCTTTCTTT

J: TRBJ2-2
D: TRBD1
V: TRBV19
size: NA
CDR3: CASSIETGGINTGELFF
DNA: TGTGCCAGTAGTATAGAGACAGGGGGCATTAACACCGGGGAGCTGTTTTTT

J: TRBJ1-2
D: NA
V: TRBV28
size: NA
CDR3: CASSSQTLDRNYGYTF
DNA: TGTGCCAGCAGTTCCCAGACTTTAGACAGGAACTATGGCTACACCTTC

J: TRBJ1-5
D: TRBD1
V: TRBV18
size: NA
CDR3: CASSPKRTGGDQPQHF
DNA: TGTGCCAGCTCACCAAAAAGGACAGGGGGCGATCAGCCCCAGCATTTT

J: TRBJ1-1
D: NA
V: TRBV5-1
size: NA
CDR3: CASSLKEIRGEAFF
DNA: TGCGCCAGCAGCCTTAAGGAGATCAGGGGTGAAGCTTTCTTT

J: TRBJ2-2
D: NA
V: TRBV28
size: medium-sized
CDR3: CASSSGQINTGELFF
DNA: TGTGCCAGCAGTTCCGGACAGATTAACACCGGGGAGCTGTTTTTT

J: TRBJ1-3
D: NA
V: TRBV28
size: NA
CDR3: CASSFGDGGIRNTIYF
DNA: TGTGCCAGCAGTTTCGGGGACGGGGGAATAAGAAACACCATATATTTT

J: TRBJ1-1
D: TRBD1
V: TRBV18
size: few
CDR3: CAGTGAPNTEAFF
DNA: TGTGCAGGGACAGGGGCACCGAACACTGAAGCTTTCTTT

J: TRBJ2-7
D: TRBD1
V: TRBV9
size: NA
CDR3: CASSARGQGNYEQYF
DNA: TGTGCCAGCAGCGCCCGGGGACAGGGGAATTACGAGCAGTACTTC

J: TRBJ1-4
D: TRBD1
V: TRBV2
size: NA
CDR3: CASRETGGNEKLFF
DNA: TGTGCCAGCAGGGAGACAGGGGGGAATGAAAAACTGTTTTTT

J: TRBJ1-2
D: NA
V: TRBV24-1
size: NA
CDR3: CATSEVNYGYTF
DNA: TGTGCCACCAGTGAGGTTAACTATGGCTACACCTTC

J: TRBJ2-7
D: NA
V: TRBV2
size: NA
CDR3: CASAAATYEQYF
DNA: TGTGCCAGTGCGGCAGCAACCTACGAGCAGTACTTC

J: TRBJ1-5
D: NA
V: TRBV4-1
size: NA
CDR3: CASSQVLGRYGSNQPQHF
DNA: TGCGCCAGCAGCCAAGTCCTCGGGCGTTACGGAAGCAATCAGCCCCAGCATTTT

J: TRBJ1-6
D: NA
V: TRBV28
size: once
CDR3: CASSLLVSPLHF
DNA: TGTGCCAGCAGTCTACTAGTCTCACCCCTCCACTTT

J: TRBJ2-6
D: NA
V: TRBV28
size: NA
CDR3: CASSSLHPGTRRWANVLTF
DNA: TGTGCCAGCAGTTCTCTTCATCCCGGGACGAGAAGGTGGGCCAACGTCCTGACTTTC

J: TRBJ2-1
D: NA
V: TRBV3-1/TRBV3-2
size: NA
CDR3: CASSPHRARGQFF
DNA: TGTGCCAGCAGCCCACACCGGGCGAGGGGGCAGTTCTTC

J: TRBJ2-1
D: NA
V: TRBV18
size: NA
CDR3: CASSGSGEQFF
DNA: TGTGCCAGCTCAGGGTCCGGTGAGCAGTTCTTC

J: TRBJ2-3
D: NA
V: TRBV9
size: NA
CDR3: CASSVAPGEEGDTQYF
DNA: TGTGCCAGCAGCGTAGCTCCAGGGGAAGAAGGAGATACGCAGTATTTT

J: TRBJ1-2
D: TRBD1
V: TRBV29-1
size: NA
CDR3: CSVEELGQAWRGYTF
DNA: TGCAGCGTTGAAGAATTAGGACAGGCTTGGCGTGGCTACACCTTC

J: TRBJ1-1
D: NA
V: TRBV5-1
size: NA
CDR3: CASSLGTANTEAFF
DNA: TGCGCCAGCAGCTTGGGGACAGCCAACACTGAAGCTTTCTTT